This T cell receptor (beta chain) appears in the sequencing data of a study of patients and donors after allogeneic stem cell transplantation. TCRdb independently ran MiXCR on the RT-PCR reads; one entry per CDR3 protein. The data show about 960,000 distinct CDR3 sequences, with more than 15% seen just once and roughly 6% held by the top ten. CDR1 GTSNPN and CDR2 SVGIG come from the germline V gene (reference sequence). The CDR3 runs 15 residues. Trimming removed 3 bases from V and 1 base from J; junction bases left unmatched: 6. The sequence was collected from a human donor who was either an allogeneic HSCT recipient or a stem cell or donor lymphocyte infusion donor (not recorded which). It is not recorded whose cells these are; they may come from a transplant donor. The chain couples TRBV30 to TRBJ1-5, with 7 nucleotides matching TRBD1. Sequencing input: blood, either unsorted or a sorted T cell fraction (not recorded which). The CDR3: CAWSAGQKSNQPQHF. The CDR3 region has the DNA TGTGCCTGGAGCGCGGGACAGAAAAGCAATCAGCCCCAGCATTTT.